The T cell receptor beta chain described here comes from a study of a mutant IDH1 vaccine in newly diagnosed glioma. Study-level background: Patients came in for eight vaccinations, in weeks 1, 3, 5, 7, 11, 15, 19 and 23.

Notes on the study in general: Pseudoprogression appears to have had no connection to changes in top peripheral T cell clonotypes.

CDR1 and CDR2 (germline): SGHAT, FQDESV (reference sequence). The germline V and J ends were trimmed by 5 bases and 4 bases, with 14 bases remaining between them. This CDR3 comprises 14 residues. Time point meaning: week 5, during vaccination. The vaccine gave 300 ug of a 20-mer mutant IDH1 peptide subcutaneously per dose. Some clones are missing from TCRdb's copy, which holds only in-frame ones; the method was immunoSEQ multiplex PCR. The sample has around 35,000 clones, roughly 80% seen once; the top ten hold 24%. Comment on this clone: Its antigen remains unknown.

This receptor was obtained from a man in his thirties or forties with glioma. Sample: PBMCs, taken from a glioma patient whose treatment included an IDH1 peptide vaccine. The chain employs TRBV11-1 and TRBJ1-1; maybe TRBD1 (5 bases). In DNA form, the CDR3 reads TGTGCCAGCAGCCTACACCCCGGGGGCACTGAAGCTTTCTTT. It specifies CASSLHPGGTEAFF.